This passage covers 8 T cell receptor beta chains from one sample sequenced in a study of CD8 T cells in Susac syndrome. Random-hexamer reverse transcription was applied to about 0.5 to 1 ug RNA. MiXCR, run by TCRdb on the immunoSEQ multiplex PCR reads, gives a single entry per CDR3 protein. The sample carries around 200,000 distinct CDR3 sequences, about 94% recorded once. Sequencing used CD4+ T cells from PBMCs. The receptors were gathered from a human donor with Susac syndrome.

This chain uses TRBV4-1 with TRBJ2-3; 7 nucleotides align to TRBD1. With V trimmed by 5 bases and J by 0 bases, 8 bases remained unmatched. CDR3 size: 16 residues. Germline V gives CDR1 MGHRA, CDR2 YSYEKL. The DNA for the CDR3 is TGCGCCAGCAGCAGGGGGCCAGACCCTAGCACAGATACGCAGTATTTT. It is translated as CASSRGPDPSTDTQYF.

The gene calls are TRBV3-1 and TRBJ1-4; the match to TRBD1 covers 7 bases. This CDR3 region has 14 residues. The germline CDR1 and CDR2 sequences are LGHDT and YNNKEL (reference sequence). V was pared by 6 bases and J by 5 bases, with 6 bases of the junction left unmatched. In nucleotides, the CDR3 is TGTGCCAGCAGTGTGGGACAGCGCAATGAAAAACTGTTTTTT. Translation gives CASSVGQRNEKLFF.

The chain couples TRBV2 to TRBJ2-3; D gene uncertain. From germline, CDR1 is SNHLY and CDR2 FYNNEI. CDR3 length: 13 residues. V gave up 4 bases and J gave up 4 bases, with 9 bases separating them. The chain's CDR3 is CASSVSLADTQYF. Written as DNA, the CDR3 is TGTGCCAGCAGTGTCAGTCTCGCAGATACGCAGTATTTT.

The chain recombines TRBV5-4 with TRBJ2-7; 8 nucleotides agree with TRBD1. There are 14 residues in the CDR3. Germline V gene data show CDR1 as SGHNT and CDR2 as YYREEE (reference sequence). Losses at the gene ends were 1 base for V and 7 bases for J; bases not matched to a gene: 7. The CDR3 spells CASSLSQGAGEQYF. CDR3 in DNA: TGTGCCAGCAGCTTGAGTCAGGGGGCCGGGGAGCAGTACTTC.

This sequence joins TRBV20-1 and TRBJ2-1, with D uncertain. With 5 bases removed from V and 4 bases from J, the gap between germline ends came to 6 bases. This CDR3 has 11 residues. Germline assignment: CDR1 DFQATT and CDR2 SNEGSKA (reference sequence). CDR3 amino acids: CSAGSYNEQFF. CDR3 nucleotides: TGCAGTGCTGGATCGTACAATGAGCAGTTCTTC.

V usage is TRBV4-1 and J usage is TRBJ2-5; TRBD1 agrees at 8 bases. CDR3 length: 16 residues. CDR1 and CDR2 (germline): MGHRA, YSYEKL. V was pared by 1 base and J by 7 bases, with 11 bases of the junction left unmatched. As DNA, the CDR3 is TGCGCCAGCAGCCAAGCCTCTCAACAGGGGGAAGGGACCCAGTACTTC. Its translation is CASSQASQQGEGTQYF.

As DNA, the CDR3 is TGCGCCAGCAGCGATGGGACACCCGGAAAGGGCGAGCAGTACTTC. As protein: CASSDGTPGKGEQYF. This chain links TRBV5-1 with TRBJ2-7; D possibly corresponds to TRBD1 (6 bases). Germline CDR1 reads SGHRS; CDR2 reads YFSETQ. The V and J ends lost 4 bases and 6 bases respectively, with 20 bases between them. The CDR3 has 15 amino acids.

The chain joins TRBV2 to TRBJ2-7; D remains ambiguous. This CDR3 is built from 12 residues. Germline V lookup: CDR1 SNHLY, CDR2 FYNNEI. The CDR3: CATTGQPYEQYF. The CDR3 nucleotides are TGTGCTACAACTGGCCAGCCCTACGAGCAGTACTTC.